Detailed here is one T cell receptor (beta chain). Its target is not known. Time point specified: before natalizumab initiation. This specimen comes from a study of multiple sclerosis patients with progressive multifocal leukoencephalopathy. Study-level background: Controls were natalizumab-treated multiple sclerosis patients who did not develop PML, sampled longitudinally.

With V trimmed by 5 bases and J by 4 bases, 7 bases remained unmatched. The CDR3 is 17 residues long. Germline V gene data show CDR1 as LGHNA and CDR2 as YSLEER. The survey-level immunoSEQ assay was used. Repertoires were generated with immunoSEQ multiplex PCR, while TCRdb's copy carries only in-frame clones and drops some. The sample yields tens of thousands of clones, 80% to 95% seen once. Study-wide results and limits: Clones expanded at PML were already present before and during natalizumab.

Sample: PBMCs. The clonotype comes from a man aged 30 to 45 with multiple sclerosis. V usage is TRBV4-3 and J usage is TRBJ2-1; 14 bases match TRBD2. CDR3 sequence (DNA): TGCGCCAGCAGCTCCGGACTAGCGGGAGGAGGGTACAATGAGCAGTTCTTC. This translates into CASSSGLAGGGYNEQFF.